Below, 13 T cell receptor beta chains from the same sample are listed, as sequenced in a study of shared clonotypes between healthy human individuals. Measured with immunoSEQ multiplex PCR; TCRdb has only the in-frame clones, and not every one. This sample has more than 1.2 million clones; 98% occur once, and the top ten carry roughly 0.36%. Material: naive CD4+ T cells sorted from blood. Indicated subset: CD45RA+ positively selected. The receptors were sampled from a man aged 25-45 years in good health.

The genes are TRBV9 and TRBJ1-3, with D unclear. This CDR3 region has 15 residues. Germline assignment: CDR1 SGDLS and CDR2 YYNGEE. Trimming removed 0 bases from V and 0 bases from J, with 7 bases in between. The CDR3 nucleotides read TGTGCCAGCAGCGTAGGGATCGCCTCTGGAAACACCATATATTTT. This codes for CASSVGIASGNTIYF.

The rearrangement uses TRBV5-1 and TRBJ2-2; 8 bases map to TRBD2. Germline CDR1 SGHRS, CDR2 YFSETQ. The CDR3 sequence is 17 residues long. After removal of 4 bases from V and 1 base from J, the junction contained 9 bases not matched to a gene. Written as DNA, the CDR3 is TGCGCCAGCAGCCCTTTGGCTAGCGGGCGGAACACCGGGGAGCTGTTTTTT. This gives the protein CASSPLASGRNTGELFF. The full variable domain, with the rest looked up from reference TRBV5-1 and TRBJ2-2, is KAGVTQTPRYLIKTRGQQVTLSCSPISGHRSVSWYQQTPGQGLQFLFEYFSETQRNKGNFPGRFSGRQFSNSRSEMNVSTLELGDSALYLCASSPLASGRNTGELFFGEGSRLTVL.

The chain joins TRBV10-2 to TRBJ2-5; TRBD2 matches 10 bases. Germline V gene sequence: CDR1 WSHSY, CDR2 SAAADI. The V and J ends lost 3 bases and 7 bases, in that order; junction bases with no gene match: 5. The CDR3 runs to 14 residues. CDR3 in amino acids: CASSDASGRGTQYF. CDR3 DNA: TGCGCCAGCAGTGACGCTAGCGGGAGAGGGACCCAGTACTTC.

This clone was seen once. CDR3 in DNA: TGCAGCGTTGATAGAATAGCCAAAAACATTCAGTACTTC. Amino acids: CSVDRIAKNIQYF. The chain joins TRBV29-1 to TRBJ2-4; D unclear. From germline, CDR1 is SQVTM and CDR2 ANQGSEA. This CDR3 spans 13 amino acids. V lost 3 bases, J lost 0 bases, and 6 bases lay in between.

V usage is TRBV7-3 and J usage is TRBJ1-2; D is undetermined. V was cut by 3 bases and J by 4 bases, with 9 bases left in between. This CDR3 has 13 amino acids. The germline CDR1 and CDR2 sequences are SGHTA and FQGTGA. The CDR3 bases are TGTGCCAGCAGCTTCCAAGAGCTCTATGGCTACACCTTC. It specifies CASSFQELYGYTF.

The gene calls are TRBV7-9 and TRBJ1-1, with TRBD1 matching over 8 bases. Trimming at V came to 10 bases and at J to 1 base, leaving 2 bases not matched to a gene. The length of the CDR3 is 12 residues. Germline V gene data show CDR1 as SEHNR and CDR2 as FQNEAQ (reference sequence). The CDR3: CATGGRNTEAFF. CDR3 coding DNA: TGTGCCACAGGGGGCAGGAACACTGAAGCTTTCTTT.

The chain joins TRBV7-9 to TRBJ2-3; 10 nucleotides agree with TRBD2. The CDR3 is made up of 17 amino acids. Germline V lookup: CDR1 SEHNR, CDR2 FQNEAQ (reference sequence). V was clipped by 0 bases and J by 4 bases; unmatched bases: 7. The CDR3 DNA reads TGTGCCAGCAGCTTAGCACCAGCGGGAGGGCCCCCAGATACGCAGTATTTT. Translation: CASSLAPAGGPPDTQYF.

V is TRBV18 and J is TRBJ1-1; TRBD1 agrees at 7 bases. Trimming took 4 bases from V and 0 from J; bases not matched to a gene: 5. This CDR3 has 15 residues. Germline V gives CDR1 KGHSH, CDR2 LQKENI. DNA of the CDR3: TGTGCCAGCTCACTGGGACAGCTCCTGAACACTGAAGCTTTCTTT. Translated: CASSLGQLLNTEAFF.

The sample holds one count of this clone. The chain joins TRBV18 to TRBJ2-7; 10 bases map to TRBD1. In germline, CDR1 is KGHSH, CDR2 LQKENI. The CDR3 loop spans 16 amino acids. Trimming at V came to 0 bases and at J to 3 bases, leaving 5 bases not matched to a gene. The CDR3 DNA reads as TGTGCCAGCTCACCACCGGCCGGGACAGGGGTCTACGAGCAGTACTTC. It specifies CASSPPAGTGVYEQYF. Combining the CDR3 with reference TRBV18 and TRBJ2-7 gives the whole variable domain NAGVMQNPRHLVRRRGQEARLRCSPMKGHSHVYWYRQLPEEGLKFMVYLQKENIIDESGMPKERFSAEFPKEGPSILRIQQVVRGDSAAYFCASSPPAGTGVYEQYFGPGTRLTVT.

CDR3 protein: CASSPSGANTGELFF. CDR3 in DNA: TGTGCCAGCAGCCCTAGCGGGGCGAACACCGGGGAGCTGTTTTTT. J is TRBJ2-2 and V is TRBV7-9; 9 positions agree with TRBD2. In germline, CDR1 is SEHNR, CDR2 FQNEAQ (reference sequence). With V trimmed by 5 bases and J by 0 bases, 1 base remained unmatched. This CDR3 is 15 amino acids long.

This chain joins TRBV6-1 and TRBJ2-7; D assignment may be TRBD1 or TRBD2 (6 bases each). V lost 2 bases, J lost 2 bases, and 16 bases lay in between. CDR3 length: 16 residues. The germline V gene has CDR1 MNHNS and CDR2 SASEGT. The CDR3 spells CASSESPGGIPYEQYF. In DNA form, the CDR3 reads TGTGCCAGCAGTGAATCCCCCGGGGGCATCCCCTACGAGCAGTACTTC.

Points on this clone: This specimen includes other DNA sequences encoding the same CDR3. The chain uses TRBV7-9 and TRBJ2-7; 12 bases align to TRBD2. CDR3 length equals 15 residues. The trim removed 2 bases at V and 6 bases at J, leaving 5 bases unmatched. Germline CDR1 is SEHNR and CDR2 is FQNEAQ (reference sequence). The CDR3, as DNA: TGTGCCAGCAGCTTACTAGCGGGAGGGCCGGGCGAGCAGTACTTC. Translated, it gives CASSLLAGGPGEQYF.

The CDR3: CASSGGRQGIQYF. CDR3 nucleotide sequence: TGTGCCAGCAGTGGGGGAAGACAAGGCATTCAGTACTTC. This sequence joins TRBV2 and TRBJ2-4; no clear D. The germline V and J ends were trimmed by 4 bases and 9 bases, with 13 bases remaining between them. Germline V gene data show CDR1 as SNHLY and CDR2 as FYNNEI. The CDR3 contains 13 residues. The whole variable domain, filled in from reference TRBV2 and TRBJ2-4, reads EPEVTQTPSHQVTQMGQEVILRCVPISNHLYFYWYRQILGQKVEFLVSFYNNEISEKSEIFDDQFSVERPDGSNFTLKIRSTKLEDSAMYFCASSGGRQGIQYFGAGTRLSVL.